The present T cell receptor beta chain was sequenced within a study of T-cell memory formation after mild COVID-19. Using constant-segment primers, 5'RACE produced TCR alpha and TCR beta cDNA libraries carrying sample barcodes and UMIs. Using its own MiXCR run on the 5' RACE reads, TCRdb lists one record per CDR3 protein. The table includes fewer than 500,000 distinct CDR3 sequences, roughly 23% detected once. V lost 5 bases to trimming and J lost 5 bases, with 15 bases between them. Germline V gives CDR1 MNHNY, CDR2 SVGAGI (reference sequence). The CDR3 is 14 residues long. In this sample, this clonotype turned up a few times.

Sequencing input: PBMCs or a T cell subset sorted from them (not recorded which). This rearrangement joins TRBV6-6 to TRBJ1-1; possible D gene TRBD1, 5 bases. This TCR was sampled from an adult woman who had mild COVID-19 (a few samples of this study predate the infection). Cell type and time point are not known. DNA for the CDR3: TGTGCCAGCAGTCCTTCGTCGGGGCGGACTGAAGCTTTCTTT. This encodes CASSPSSGRTEAFF.